This T cell receptor beta chain is drawn from a study of T cell repertoires in aging, cancer and after chemotherapy. Study overall: Paired samples before and after chemotherapy came from chronic lymphocytic leukemia patients on fludarabine- or bendamustine-based regimens.

Amplification of TCR beta used genomic DNA extracted from peripheral blood. Multiplex touch-down PCR with TRB-A/B primers amplified rearranged V-D-J TRB sequences. TCRdb ran MiXCR on the multiplex PCR reads and lists one entry per CDR3 protein. The table lists thousands of distinct CDR3 sequences, 22% of them singletons. This clonotype was seen a few times. This receptor was taken from a human donor with a blood cancer. Sequencing input: blood.

The CDR3 is CATTRDRGLAGNQPQHF. As DNA, the CDR3 is TGTGCCACAACCCGGGACAGGGGACTAGCTGGGAATCAGCCCCAGCATTTT. The J gene is TRBJ1-5, the V gene TRBV19, with 10 bases matching TRBD1. J gave up 4 bases and V 10 bases, and 16 bases lay outside the gene matches. Germline V gives CDR1 LNHDA, CDR2 SQIVND (reference sequence). The CDR3 is 17 residues long.